What follows are 23 T cell receptor beta chains derived from one specimen sequenced in a study of blood T cells in healthy people across ages. Using a J-beta primer mix together with a sample-barcoded 5' primer, a second PCR was run for about 6 to 12 cycles. TCRdb independently ran MiXCR on the 5' RACE reads; one entry per CDR3 protein. The data contain fewer than 800,000 distinct CDR3 sequences, over 45% of them singletons. The sequenced material came from blood. The receptors shown here come from a woman in her fifties or sixties in good health.

The chain uses TRBV6-2 or TRBV6-3 and TRBJ2-1, with 14 positions matching TRBD2. The CDR3 extends over 15 amino acids. Trimming at V came to 0 bases and at J to 13 bases, leaving 5 bases not matched to a gene. Germline values: CDR1 MNHEY, CDR2 SVGEGT. For the CDR3, the DNA is TGTGCCAGCAGTTACTCAGACGGGACTAGCGGGAGCCAGTTCTTC. This encodes CASSYSDGTSGSQFF.

V usage is TRBV20-1 and J usage is TRBJ2-3; 7 bases align to TRBD2. CDR1 and CDR2 from the germline V gene are DFQATT and SNEGSKA (reference sequence). The J segment lost 7 bases and the V segment lost 4 bases, leaving 17 bases of the junction unmatched. CDR3 length: 16 residues. The CDR3 nucleotides read TGCAGTGCTACTTCCCGGACTGGCGGGAGAGCCTATACGCAGTATTTT. Protein product: CSATSRTGGRAYTQYF.

The V and J genes are TRBV12-3 or TRBV12-4 and TRBJ1-1; no clear D gene. The ends were cut back, 5 bases at V and 6 bases at J, with 10 bases in the middle. The CDR3 totals 12 residues. CDR3 loop: CASSLKGAEAFF. The CDR3 DNA is TGTGCCAGCAGTCTAAAAGGAGCTGAAGCTTTCTTT.

About this clonotype: Possible read error: a much larger clone is one base away. The chain joins TRBV12-3 or TRBV12-4 to TRBJ2-4; 7 bases align to TRBD1. The V gene end was trimmed by 5 bases and the J gene end by 15 bases; junction bases not matched to a gene: 22. There are 16 residues in the CDR3. CDR3 sequence: CASSQRWTGVYDEPYF. As DNA, the CDR3 is TGTGCCAGCAGTCAGCGATGGACAGGTGTCTACGACGAGCCGTACTTC.

Notes on this clonotype: This could be a read error, since a much larger clone is one nucleotide away. The genes are TRBV20-1 and TRBJ1-2, with 7 nucleotides matching TRBD1. The V gene end was trimmed by 2 bases and the J gene end by 2 bases; junction bases not matched to a gene: 5. The CDR3 consists of 14 residues. Germline values: CDR1 DFQATT, CDR2 SNEGSKA (reference sequence). CDR3 nucleotides: TGCAGTGCTAGACCCGGGGGACAGAACTATGGCTACACCTTC. Protein sequence: CSARPGGQNYGYTF.

The chain joins TRBV4-3 to TRBJ2-7, with TRBD1 as a possible D gene (6 bases). This CDR3 contains 15 residues. V was clipped by 1 base and J by 3 bases, with 13 bases between them. Germline CDR1 is LGHNA and CDR2 is YSLEER. The CDR3 bases are TGCGCCAGCAGCCAAGTGTTTGACAGGCTCTACGAGCAGTACTTC. It encodes CASSQVFDRLYEQYF.

With respect to this clonotype: A junction boundary mismatches the germline segment, possibly from a read error. The chain links TRBV10-3 to TRBJ1-2; D may be TRBD1 (6 bases). This CDR3 spans 15 amino acids. The germline V gene has CDR1 ENHRY and CDR2 SYGVKD. CDR3 in DNA: TGCGCCATCAGTCCCACAGGGCCAGCTAACTATGGCTACACCTTC. It translates to CAISPTGPANYGYTF.

There are a few counts of this clonotype. The rearrangement uses TRBV10-3 and TRBJ1-4; 7 nucleotides align to TRBD1. Germline CDR1 and CDR2: ENHRY and SYGVKD. Unmatched junction bases numbered 7, after V lost 2 bases and J lost 4 bases. The CDR3 is made up of 16 amino acids. CDR3 nucleotides: TGTGCCATCAGTGAGCTAGGGGGCGCCGATAATGAAAAACTGTTTTTT. This sequence encodes CAISELGGADNEKLFF.

This rearrangement joins TRBV11-2 to TRBJ2-1; no firm D call. The closer fit of TRBJ2-7 to the DNA end suggests the J call may be wrong. CDR3 length: 13 residues. Germline V gene sequence: CDR1 SGHAT, CDR2 FQNNGV. The CDR3 coding sequence is TGTGCCAGCAGCTACAAAGGGATCGGAGAGCAGTACTTC. Translated: CASSYKGIGEQYF.

This clonotype has just one count. The chain is built from TRBV4-2 and TRBJ1-4; TRBD1 matches 10 bases. With 4 bases clipped from V and 4 bases from J, the junction kept 9 bases outside the gene matches. This CDR3 is 17 amino acids long. CDR1 is LGHNA and CDR2 is YNFKEQ in the germline V gene. CDR3 residues: CASSRTTGGGGNEKLFF. The CDR3 nucleotides are TGTGCCAGCAGCCGGACGACAGGGGGCGGTGGTAATGAAAAACTGTTTTTT.

The chain combines TRBV7-9 with TRBJ2-3; D ambiguous. Germline V CDR1 and CDR2: SEHNR, FQNEAQ (reference sequence). CDR3 length equals 14 residues. V shed 0 bases and J shed 5 bases, with 9 bases lying between them. CDR3 region: CASSLARPIDTQYF. The CDR3 DNA follows: TGTGCCAGCAGCTTAGCTCGGCCGATAGATACGCAGTATTTT. Full variable domain (missing parts from reference TRBV7-9 and TRBJ2-3): DTGVSQNPRHKITKRGQNVTFRCDPISEHNRLYWYRQTLGQGPEFLTYFQNEAQLEKSRLLSDRFSAERPKGSFSTLEIQRTEQGDSAMYLCASSLARPIDTQYFGPGTRLTVL.

The chain employs TRBV20-1 and TRBJ1-2; D may be TRBD1 (5 bases). This CDR3 has 12 amino acids. The germline V gene encodes CDR1 DFQATT and CDR2 SNEGSKA (reference sequence). In nucleotides, the CDR3 is TGCAGAGCAGGGAGCTCGGCCTATGGCTACACCTTC. Its translation is CRAGSSAYGYTF.

This clonotype was found once. This chain connects TRBV6-2 or TRBV6-3 to TRBJ2-1, with D tentatively TRBD2 (6 bases). The V gene's germline CDR1 is MNHEY and CDR2 SVGEGT. Deletions cut 5 bases from V and 6 bases from J, with 14 bases between. This CDR3 contains 14 residues. The CDR3 DNA reads as TGTGCCAGCAGTCACAGGAGGGAAGGCAATGAGCAGTTCTTC. Translation: CASSHRREGNEQFF.

The chain employs TRBV9 and TRBJ2-3, with D perhaps TRBD1 (5 bases). Germline-derived CDR1 and CDR2 are SGDLS and YYNGEE. V was clipped by 4 bases and J by 2 bases, with 17 bases between them. The length of the CDR3 is 16 residues. The CDR3 DNA reads TGTGCCAGCAGCCCCCGGGCAGGGCAGCCCACAGATACGCAGTATTTT. The encoded protein is CASSPRAGQPTDTQYF.

V gene TRBV20-1 combines with J gene TRBJ1-2; D uncertain. Germline CDR1 is DFQATT and CDR2 is SNEGSKA (reference sequence). The CDR3 extends over 12 amino acids. Trimming took off 3 bases at V and 1 base at J, with 6 bases between the two ends. CDR3 coding DNA: TGCAGTGCTAGCGGGGATAACTATGGCTACACCTTC. Its protein is CSASGDNYGYTF.

In this sample, this clonotype turned up a few times. V gene TRBV4-1 combines with J gene TRBJ2-3, with no clear D. The ends were cut back, 2 bases at V and 2 bases at J, with 5 bases in the middle. The CDR3 runs to 13 residues. Germline V gene data show CDR1 as MGHRA and CDR2 as YSYEKL. The CDR3: CASSQPTTDTQYF. Written as DNA, the CDR3 is TGCGCCAGCAGCCAACCAACCACAGATACGCAGTATTTT.

On this clonotype itself: An end of the junction differs from the germline gene, which may be a read error. The chain couples TRBV7-3 to TRBJ2-1; 8 bases line up with TRBD2. CDR3 length: 14 amino acids. Germline lookup yields CDR1 SGHTA and CDR2 FQGTGA. CDR3 sequence (DNA): TGTGCCAGCAGCCCCGGGGGGGGTAGGAATGAACAGTTCTTC. It translates to CASSPGGGRNEQFF.

The chain has TRBV14 and TRBJ2-1, with 9 positions matching TRBD2. Germline trimming cut 0 bases from V and 2 bases from J; bases unmatched to any gene: 5. Germline V lookup: CDR1 SGHDN, CDR2 FVKESK. This CDR3 contains 17 residues. Here the CDR3 reads CASSQDLGGRAYNEQFF. CDR3 nucleotides: TGTGCCAGCAGCCAAGATCTGGGCGGGAGGGCCTACAATGAGCAGTTCTTC.

This clonotype was seen a few times. CDR3 bases: TGCGCCAGCAGCTTGTACCTCGGAGAGACCCAGTACTTC. This gives the protein CASSLYLGETQYF. This sequence joins TRBV5-1 and TRBJ2-5; unclear D gene. The V gene's germline CDR1 is SGHRS and CDR2 YFSETQ. Trimming removed 1 base from V and 4 bases from J, with 8 bases in between. The CDR3 is 13 amino acids.

The V gene is TRBV5-1, the J gene TRBJ2-1; D possibly matches TRBD1 or TRBD2 (5 bases each). This CDR3 contains 15 residues. Germline V lookup: CDR1 SGHRS, CDR2 YFSETQ. V was pared by 4 bases and J by 1 base, with 12 bases between. The CDR3 loop reads CASSARDPSYNEQFF. The CDR3 coding sequence is TGCGCCAGCAGCGCCCGGGACCCGTCCTACAATGAGCAGTTCTTC.

This chain joins TRBV3-1 and TRBJ1-1; D is unclear. With 4 bases removed from V and 11 bases from J, the gap between germline ends came to 14 bases. Germline V gene lookup returns CDR1 LGHDT and CDR2 YNNKEL (reference sequence). The length of the CDR3 is 12 residues. CDR3 coding DNA: TGTGCCAGCAGCCTGCAAAAAGGACGGGCTTTCTTT. Translation gives CASSLQKGRAFF.

This clonotype showed up many times. One junction end disagrees with the germline gene, perhaps due to a read error. This rearrangement joins TRBV12-3 or TRBV12-4 to TRBJ2-5; no reliable D call. The CDR3 totals 14 residues. This chain's CDR3 is CASSLGQTQETQYF. CDR3 bases: TGTGCCAGCAGCTTAGGGCAGACTCAAGAGACCCAGTACTTC.

The table lists this clonotype with a few counts. V and J are TRBV5-1 and TRBJ2-3, with 9 positions matching TRBD2. The germline CDR1 and CDR2 sequences are SGHRS and YFSETQ. CDR3 length: 15 amino acids. V lost 0 bases to trimming and J lost 6 bases; unmatched junction nucleotides: 5. CDR3 bases: TGCGCCAGCAGCTTGGAATTAGCGGGAGTGGATACGCAGTATTTT. Residues: CASSLELAGVDTQYF. Together with reference TRBV5-1 and TRBJ2-3, the CDR3 gives the full variable domain: KAGVTQTPRYLIKTRGQQVTLSCSPISGHRSVSWYQQTPGQGLQFLFEYFSETQRNKGNFPGRFSGRQFSNSRSEMNVSTLELGDSALYLCASSLELAGVDTQYFGPGTRLTVL.